This is a list of T cell receptor beta chains from one sample in a study of post-analysis software for immune sequencing data. TCRdb independently ran MiXCR on the PCR reads; one entry per CDR3 protein. The sample holds almost 700,000 distinct CDR3 sequences, 55% to 60% seen once. Sequences were obtained from blood. These receptor sequences come from a girl under 10 years old with multiple sclerosis. CDR3s include the opening cysteine and the closing phenylalanine or tryptophan. The D gene is left open where the match is weak. Not all rows give a size; the values are once, few, many and, for expanded clones, a class.

D gene	V gene	CDR3 length	clone size	J gene	CDR3 protein
TRBD1	TRBV7-3	15	-	TRBJ2-7	CASSPGGTGNYEQYF
TRBD2	TRBV7-8	18	-	TRBJ2-1	CASSLGLAGGLVYNEQFF
TRBD2	TRBV24-1	16	few	TRBJ2-1	CATSDHTSGPSDEQFF
-	TRBV7-9	14	-	TRBJ1-2	CASSSTGRGYGYTF
TRBD2	TRBV20-1	13	few	TRBJ2-3	CSKTSGYTDTQYF
-	TRBV13	17	-	TRBJ2-7	CASSSRHGDRLSYEQYF
-	TRBV20-1	15	once	TRBJ2-3	CSAINPRLVTDTQYF
-	TRBV7-9	14	few	TRBJ2-7	CASSIEEEAGELYF
TRBD1	TRBV24-1	16	-	TRBJ2-1	CATSALDRGVGNEQFF
TRBD2	TRBV29-1	12	-	-	CSVHRGGETQYF
-	TRBV28	13	-	TRBJ2-1	CASSSQSYNEQFF
TRBD1	TRBV12-3/TRBV12-4	15	-	TRBJ2-1	CASSLADRGRDEQFF
TRBD1	TRBV20-1	13	-	TRBJ1-5	CSARQGGLGPQHF
-	TRBV4-3	16	-	TRBJ2-3	CASSQDQGSTTDTQYF
-	TRBV10-3	12	-	TRBJ1-2	CAIHRGLHGYTF
-	TRBV6-5	13	-	TRBJ1-4	CASSWATNEKLFF
-	TRBV24-1	13	once	TRBJ2-1	CATRGTGEGAWFF
-	TRBV12-3/TRBV12-4	14	few	TRBJ1-1	CASSLGQRNTEAFF
TRBD1	TRBV6-5	16	-	TRBJ2-1	CASSYSMGQVADEQFF
-	TRBV5-1	16	-	TRBJ2-1	CASSLGFGGTYNEQFF
-	TRBV5-1	13	-	TRBJ2-7	CASNLRGAYEQYF
TRBD2	TRBV7-9	15	-	-	CASSSPGLAGIEQYF
-	TRBV29-1	14	-	TRBJ2-4	CSAVIGDTQNIQYF
-	TRBV19	12	-	TRBJ1-1	CASSYVNTEAFF
-	TRBV6-6	13	-	TRBJ2-1	CASRNDNLNEQFF
-	TRBV29-1	11	few	TRBJ1-2	CSVDGGNGYTF
-	TRBV7-3	17	-	TRBJ1-2	CASGLYPTGSGGYGYTF
-	TRBV20-1	14	once	TRBJ1-6	CSARDGRQTSPLHF
-	TRBV29-1	14	-	TRBJ2-1	CSVEGSVAGNERFF
-	TRBV29-1	12	-	TRBJ2-2	CSVSSNTGELFF
-	TRBV6-2/TRBV6-3	16	-	TRBJ2-4	CASSRRRELAKNIQYF
-	TRBV7-9	16	-	TRBJ2-3	CASSLPIAAGTDTQYF
-	TRBV20-1	14	-	TRBJ2-7	CSARGLASPYEQYF
-	TRBV12-3/TRBV12-4	15	-	TRBJ2-7	CASSLMGGGSYEQYF
TRBD2	TRBV6-2/TRBV6-3	14	-	TRBJ2-3	CASSTGGFTDTQYF
TRBD2	TRBV9	17	-	TRBJ2-1	CASSVGVLARNDNEQFF
TRBD2	TRBV7-2	16	-	TRBJ2-3	CASSLALAGEADTQYF
TRBD1	TRBV5-1	14	-	TRBJ2-5	CASSDNTGGETQYF
-	TRBV12-3/TRBV12-4	12	-	TRBJ1-2	CAGSTANYGYTF
-	TRBV7-9	15	-	TRBJ1-2	CASSLTQDSDYGYTF
-	TRBV7-9	15	-	TRBJ2-6	CASSRRVSGANVLTF
-	TRBV12-3/TRBV12-4	15	-	TRBJ1-2	CASSLGGGPNYGYTF
-	TRBV29-1	17	-	TRBJ2-5	CSVEDGVGRGVQETQYF
TRBD1	TRBV12-3/TRBV12-4	15	-	TRBJ2-1	CASRAVQGALREQFF
TRBD2	TRBV10-3	14	few	TRBJ2-1	CAIRSGSSYNEQFF
-	TRBV15	13	-	TRBJ2-4	CATSRDQKNIQYF
-	TRBV7-9	14	-	TRBJ1-6	CASTEATYNSPLHF
TRBD1	TRBV18	15	once	TRBJ1-1	CASQLGQAGNTEAFF
TRBD1	TRBV24-1	14	-	TRBJ2-7	CATSWTGSSYEQYF
TRBD2	TRBV10-3	16	-	TRBJ2-3	CAIRPTSGGDTDTQYF
TRBD1	TRBV27	17	-	TRBJ1-1	CASLLRASQGANTEAFF
TRBD1	TRBV18	14	-	TRBJ1-1	CASSPAQGRMEAFF
-	TRBV15	14	few	TRBJ2-3	CATSREGITDTQYF
-	TRBV29-1	14	many	TRBJ2-1	CSVANGATYNEQFF
-	TRBV6-5	14	-	TRBJ2-1	CASSYVGGYNEQFF
TRBD2	TRBV5-1	16	-	TRBJ2-1	CASSPSGLAGGNEQFF
-	TRBV27	15	-	TRBJ1-1	CASSLAGANLAEAFF